A single sample gave rise to the 16 T cell receptor beta chains below, sequenced in a study of regulatory T cells in long-lasting Graves disease. Researchers made TCR beta libraries by using iRepertoire HTBI primers and running Arm-PCR on CDR3 regions. MiXCR, applied by TCRdb to the multiplex PCR reads, yields one record per CDR3 protein. The sample holds a few hundred thousand distinct CDR3 sequences, 23% seen once. Time point denoted: persistent/refractory GD, antithyroid drugs over 5 years with positive TRAb. Researchers made the TCR library from RNA that was extracted from PBMCs. Material: peripheral blood mononuclear cells (PBMCs), obtained when the disease was refractory, from a patient treated with antithyroid drugs. The receptors shown here come from a woman in her 40s with Graves disease.

This clonotype was detected ten times or more. The chain joins TRBV6-2 or TRBV6-3 to TRBJ2-5; 7 bases agree with TRBD2. CDR1 is MNHEY, CDR2 SVGEGT, per germline. The CDR3 totals 17 residues. J was trimmed by 5 bases and V by 3 bases; bases with no gene match: 15. CDR3 sequence (DNA): TGTGCCAGCAGTTATTGGGAGGGTGAGGGGCCTTGGGAGACCCAGTACTTC. This translates into CASSYWEGEGPWETQYF.

The chain carries TRBV3-1 and TRBJ2-5; D perhaps matches TRBD1 (5 bases). Germline CDR1 LGHDT, CDR2 YNNKEL (reference sequence). V was trimmed by 4 bases and J by 0 bases, leaving 12 bases between them. This CDR3 is built from 15 residues. In DNA form, the CDR3 reads TGTGCCAGCAGCCCCGGACATCTGTACCAAGAGACCCAGTACTTC. Its protein product is CASSPGHLYQETQYF.

This clonotype was picked up many times. The rearrangement uses TRBV2 and TRBJ2-7; 7 nucleotides line up with TRBD2. V was clipped by 8 bases and J by 5 bases; unmatched bases: 6. CDR1 is SNHLY and CDR2 is FYNNEI in the germline V gene. The CDR3 covers 12 residues. The CDR3 nucleotides read TGTGCCAGCTTAGGGAGGGATAACGAGCAGTACTTC. Residues: CASLGRDNEQYF.

V is TRBV28 and J is TRBJ2-3; no reliable D call. The germline gives CDR1 MDHEN, CDR2 SYDVKM. This CDR3 is built from 17 residues. The germline V and J ends were trimmed by 5 bases and 2 bases, with 20 bases remaining between them. The chain's CDR3 is CASSVSTYPGVTDTQYF. The CDR3 coding sequence is TGTGCCAGCAGTGTCTCGACTTATCCTGGCGTCACAGATACGCAGTATTTT.

In its sample, this clonotype was seen many times. The CDR3 sequence is CASSWSRDTSYEQYF. The CDR3, as DNA: TGTGCCAGCAGTTGGAGCCGGGACACTTCCTACGAGCAGTACTTC. The chain has TRBV6-5 and TRBJ2-7; D is possibly TRBD1 (6 bases). Trimming stripped 4 bases from V and 1 base from J, with 14 bases between. There are 15 residues in the CDR3. Germline assignment: CDR1 MNHEY and CDR2 SVGAGI.

This clonotype was seen only a few times. The chain uses TRBV7-2 and TRBJ1-2; D not resolved. This CDR3 is 15 amino acids long. In germline, CDR1 is SGHTA, CDR2 FQGNSA. V shed 1 base and J shed 1 base, with 10 bases lying between them. CDR3 sequence (DNA): TGTGCCAGCAGCTTAGGGAAGAACTTTAACTATGGCTACACCTTC. Its translation: CASSLGKNFNYGYTF.

The rearrangement joins TRBV27 to TRBJ2-2; perhaps D is TRBD1 or TRBD2 (5 bases each). With 3 bases removed from V and 5 bases from J, the gap between germline ends came to 13 bases. The CDR3 is made up of 15 amino acids. CDR1 is MNHEY, CDR2 SMNVEV, per germline (reference sequence). CDR3 nucleotide sequence: TGTGCCAGCAGTTTTTCCGGGACCTTTACCGGGGAGCTGTTTTTT. It codes for CASSFSGTFTGELFF.

V is TRBV11-2 and J is TRBJ2-1; 9 nucleotides align to TRBD1. The CDR3 contains 15 residues. The V gene end was trimmed by 5 bases and the J gene end by 4 bases; junction bases not matched to a gene: 6. Germline V CDR1 and CDR2: SGHAT, FQNNGV. CDR3 region: CASSPRDRAYNEQFF. CDR3 bases: TGTGCCAGCAGCCCCCGGGACAGGGCATACAATGAGCAGTTCTTC.

The sample holds many counts of this clonotype. This chain uses TRBV28 with TRBJ2-7; 8 nucleotides match TRBD1. The germline gives CDR1 MDHEN, CDR2 SYDVKM. The CDR3 sequence is 15 residues long. V was clipped by 5 bases and J by 4 bases; unmatched bases: 10. For the CDR3, the DNA is TGTGCCAGCAGTCCTGGACAGGGACCTTTGTACGAGCAGTACTTC. Translated, it gives CASSPGQGPLYEQYF. The full variable domain, rest sourced from reference TRBV28 and TRBJ2-7, is DVKVTQSSRYLVKRTGEKVFLECVQDMDHENMFWYRQDPGLGLRLIYFSYDVKMKEKGDIPEGYSVSREKKERFSLILESASTNQTSMYLCASSPGQGPLYEQYFGPGTRLTVT.

This clonotype was detected ten times or more. The V call is TRBV2, the J call TRBJ1-2, with TRBD1 matching over 12 bases. Trimming took 5 bases from V and 4 from J; bases not matched to a gene: 5. The CDR3 is made up of 15 amino acids. In germline, CDR1 is SNHLY, CDR2 FYNNEI. The CDR3 sequence is CASSSRDRGPYGYTF. CDR3 nucleotide sequence: TGTGCCAGCAGTAGCCGGGACAGGGGGCCCTATGGCTACACCTTC.

This chain links TRBV29-1 with TRBJ1-2; 8 bases are shared with TRBD1. This CDR3 contains 12 residues. The germline V gene encodes CDR1 SQVTM and CDR2 ANQGSEA. J gave up 7 bases and V 7 bases, and 8 bases lay outside the gene matches. The CDR3 protein is CSAGDRLGGYTF. In DNA form, the CDR3 reads TGCAGCGCCGGGGACAGGCTAGGTGGCTACACCTTC.

The table lists this clonotype with a few counts. The chain has TRBV5-1 and TRBJ2-2, with 12 bases matching TRBD1. V shed 0 bases, J shed 6 bases, and the junction held 6 bases outside the gene matches. Germline V CDR1 and CDR2: SGHRS, YFSETQ. This CDR3 has 17 residues. CDR3 in amino acids: CASSLGPGQGASGELFF. The CDR3 DNA sequence: TGCGCCAGCAGCTTGGGGCCGGGACAGGGGGCCTCCGGGGAGCTGTTTTTT.

This clonotype was counted ten times or more. The chain has TRBV12-3 or TRBV12-4 and TRBJ2-7; D not resolved. Trimming pared 3 bases from V and 6 bases from J, leaving 6 bases between. CDR3 size: 11 residues. The CDR3 reads CASSLSGEQYF. CDR3 in DNA: TGTGCCAGCAGTTTGAGTGGCGAGCAGTACTTC.

This sequence joins TRBV14 and TRBJ1-2; no reliable D call. Trimming removed 3 bases at V and 5 bases at J, with 13 bases between. CDR1 SGHDN and CDR2 FVKESK come from the germline V gene. The CDR3 has 14 residues. In nucleotides, the CDR3 is TGTGCCAGCAGCCACGGGATTCTGTATTATGGCTACACCTTC. Encoded protein: CASSHGILYYGYTF.

This clonotype has only a few counts. This chain connects TRBV29-1 to TRBJ1-1; no reliable D call. The germline V and J ends were trimmed by 3 bases and 2 bases, with 10 bases remaining between them. The CDR3 has 13 amino acids. In germline, CDR1 is SQVTM, CDR2 ANQGSEA. The CDR3, as DNA: TGCAGCGTTGAGGGGAAAACAAACACTGAAGCTTTCTTT. It codes for CSVEGKTNTEAFF.

This clonotype was seen many times. The V call is TRBV7-2, the J call TRBJ2-5; no firm D call. The V gene's germline CDR1 is SGHTA and CDR2 FQGNSA. V was trimmed by 3 bases and J by 2 bases, leaving 4 bases between them. The CDR3 is made up of 12 amino acids. For the CDR3, the DNA is TGTGCCAGCAGCTTGGAACAAGAGACCCAGTACTTC. This encodes CASSLEQETQYF.